What follows are 2 T cell receptor beta chains derived from one specimen sequenced in a study of control samples from healthy donors and cancer patients. Assay: immunoSEQ multiplex PCR; the TCRdb copy retains only in-frame clones and omits some. Among 100,000 to 150,000 clones listed, roughly 92% were seen once. The sequencing input was blood. These receptors all stem from a man younger than 30 in good health.

This chain links TRBV10-3 with TRBJ2-7; 10 bases align to TRBD1. The germline V gene encodes CDR1 ENHRY and CDR2 SYGVKD. V trimming: 5 bases; J trimming: 1 base; junction bases outside the gene matches: 5. This CDR3 has 15 residues. CDR3 amino acids: CAISSMDRGSYEQYF. The CDR3 bases are TGTGCCATCAGTTCCATGGACAGGGGGTCCTACGAGCAGTACTTC.

A few counts support this clone. This sequence joins TRBV2 and TRBJ2-7; D not resolved. The CDR3 sequence is 12 residues long. V was pared by 5 bases and J by 2 bases, with 7 bases between. Germline lookup yields CDR1 SNHLY and CDR2 FYNNEI. The CDR3 loop reads CASSTDAYEQYF. CDR3 bases: TGTGCCAGCAGTACGGACGCCTACGAGCAGTACTTC.